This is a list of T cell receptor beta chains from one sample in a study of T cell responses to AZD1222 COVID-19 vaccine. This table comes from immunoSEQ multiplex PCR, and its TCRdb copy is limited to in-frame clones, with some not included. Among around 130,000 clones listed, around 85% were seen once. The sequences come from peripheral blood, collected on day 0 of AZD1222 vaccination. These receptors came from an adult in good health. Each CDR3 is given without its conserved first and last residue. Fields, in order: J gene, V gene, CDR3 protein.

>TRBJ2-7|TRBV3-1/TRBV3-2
ASSQDVMH
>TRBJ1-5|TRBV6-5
AGGWGNNQPQH
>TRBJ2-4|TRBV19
ASSSSGGMDIQY
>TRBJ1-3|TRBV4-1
ASSQERSGGNTIY
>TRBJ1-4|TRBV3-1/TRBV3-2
ASSQDLENEKLF
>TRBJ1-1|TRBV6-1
ASNSQGPMNTEAF
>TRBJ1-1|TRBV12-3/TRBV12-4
ASSLSEYTEAF
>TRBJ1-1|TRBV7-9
ASSRGYTEAF
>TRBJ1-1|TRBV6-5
ASSYPGQGITEAF
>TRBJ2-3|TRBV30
AWSGKGTSGTDTQY
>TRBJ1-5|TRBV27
ASSRDFADSNQPQH
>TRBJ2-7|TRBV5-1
ASSLEGPSDSYEQY
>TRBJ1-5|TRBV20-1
SASNSNQPQH
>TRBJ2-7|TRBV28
ASSLLADVGQY
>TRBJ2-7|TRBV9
ASSPTSGRAEQY
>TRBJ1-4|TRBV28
ASSLSTLPNEKLF
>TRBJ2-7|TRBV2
ASSEYEQY
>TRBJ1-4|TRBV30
AWSGTRNEKLF
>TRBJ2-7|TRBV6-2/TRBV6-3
ASSPRTGGAYEQY
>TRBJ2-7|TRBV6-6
ASGQSYEQY
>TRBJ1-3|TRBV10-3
AMRENSGNTIY
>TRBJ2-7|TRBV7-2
ASSLTGQGYEQY
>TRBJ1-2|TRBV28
ASSLSQFRTFETGGYT
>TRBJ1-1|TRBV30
AWSIETTEAF
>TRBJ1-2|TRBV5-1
ASSFLTGSDHGYT
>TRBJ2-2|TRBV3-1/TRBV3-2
ASSQFTGAGELF
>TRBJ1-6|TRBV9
ASSVNDRPYSPLH
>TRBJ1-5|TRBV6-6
ATAAVGGNQPQH
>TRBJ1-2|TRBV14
ASSQEGSINYGYT
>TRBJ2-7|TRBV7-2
ASSLASTSGSYEQY
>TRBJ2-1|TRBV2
ASNGVTAEQF
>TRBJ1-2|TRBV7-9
ASSQDYGYT
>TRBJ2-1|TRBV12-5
ASGWGLAGESYNEQF
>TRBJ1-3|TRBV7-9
ASRMSDGPWNTIY
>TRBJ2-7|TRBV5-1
ASSLEQGAFEQY
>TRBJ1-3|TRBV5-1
ASRPLAQGPAIY
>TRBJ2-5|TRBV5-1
ASSGGHQQETQY
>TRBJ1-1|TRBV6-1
ASSEMDVNTEAF
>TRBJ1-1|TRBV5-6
ASSVGQGQSAF
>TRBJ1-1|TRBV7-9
ASSLNPGSF
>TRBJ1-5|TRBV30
AWSVPRGGSNQPQH
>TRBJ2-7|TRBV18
ASSPSGALLSYEQY
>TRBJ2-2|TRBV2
ASSVSSTGELF
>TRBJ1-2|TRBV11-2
ASSLDLGGVYGYT
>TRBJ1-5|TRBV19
ASSISREVNQPQH
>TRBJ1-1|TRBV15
ATSRGGVMNTEAF
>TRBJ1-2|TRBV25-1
ASGGWADGYT